The 22 T cell receptor beta chains listed next were all sequenced from one sample in a study of blood T cell repertoires in COVID-19. The repertoire was sequenced with immunoSEQ multiplex PCR; TCRdb's copy has only in-frame clones and lacks some. The sample has about 120,000 clones, more than 65% seen once. Specimen: peripheral blood. These receptors originate from a woman older than 75 with acute or convalescent COVID-19.

The rearrangement joins TRBV19 to TRBJ1-6, with D possibly being TRBD1 (5 bases). Trimming shortened V by 6 bases and J by 8 bases, and 8 bases separated the two germline ends. CDR1 LNHDA and CDR2 SQIVND come from the germline V gene (reference sequence). The CDR3 contains 12 residues. The CDR3 DNA follows: TGTGCCAGTAGCAGGGCTGATTCACCCCTCCACTTT. Its translation is CASSRADSPLHF.

DNA of the CDR3: TGTGCCAGCAGCTTGGTGGTCGGGGGAAATCAGCCCCAGCATTTT. Amino acids: CASSLVVGGNQPQHF. The chain uses TRBV5-8 and TRBJ1-5, with D perhaps TRBD1 (5 bases). This CDR3 has 15 amino acids. The germline V gene has CDR1 SGHTS and CDR2 YDEGEE. V was pared by 0 bases and J by 4 bases, with 11 bases between.

This clone occurred once. The genes are TRBV20-1 and TRBJ1-2; D uncertain. CDR3 size: 13 residues. CDR1 and CDR2 from the germline V gene are DFQATT and SNEGSKA (reference sequence). With 3 bases removed from V and 5 bases from J, the gap between germline ends came to 13 bases. In DNA form, the CDR3 reads TGCAGTGCTAGTGACCCCCAGAGGTATGGCTACACCTTC. Protein: CSASDPQRYGYTF.

The CDR3 nucleotides read TGTGCCGCAAGACAGGGCGACACTGAAGCTTTCTTT. This translates into CAARQGDTEAFF. The chain employs TRBV30 and TRBJ1-1, with 7 bases matching TRBD1. Germline CDR1 GTSNPN, CDR2 SVGIG (reference sequence). This CDR3 has 12 amino acids. J was trimmed by 3 bases and V by 8 bases; bases with no gene match: 6.

CDR3 sequence reads: CASSLRWTSGLQETQYF. The CDR3 region has the DNA TGTGCCAGCAGCTTAAGGTGGACTAGCGGTCTCCAAGAGACCCAGTACTTC. The V call is TRBV11-2, the J call TRBJ2-5, with TRBD2 identical over 10 bases. The germline CDR1 and CDR2 sequences are SGHAT and FQNNGV. This CDR3 comprises 17 residues. V lost 2 bases to trimming and J lost 1 base; unmatched junction nucleotides: 7.

This clone was seen only a few times. J is TRBJ2-2 and V is TRBV5-4, with 9 bases fitting TRBD1. The V segment lost 0 bases and the J segment 7 bases; nucleotides outside the gene matches: 4. Germline CDR1 reads SGHNT; CDR2 reads YYREEE (reference sequence). CDR3 length: 15 amino acids. The CDR3 DNA reads as TGTGCCAGCAGCTTGGACAGGGGGCTTGGCGGGGAGCTGTTTTTT. It codes for CASSLDRGLGGELFF.

The rearrangement uses TRBV11-2 and TRBJ2-4, with 7 bases identical to TRBD1. Germline V gene data show CDR1 as SGHAT and CDR2 as FQNNGV. CDR3 length: 19 residues. With 0 bases clipped from V and 0 bases from J, the junction kept 11 bases outside the gene matches. The CDR3 region is CASSLEVTRGFGAKNIQYF. The CDR3 DNA follows: TGTGCCAGCAGCTTAGAAGTGACCAGGGGGTTTGGAGCCAAAAACATTCAGTACTTC.

The genes are TRBV27 and TRBJ1-2; TRBD1 matches at 8 bases. V was pared by 2 bases and J by 8 bases, with 7 bases of the junction left unmatched. The CDR3 spans 14 residues. The germline V gene has CDR1 MNHEY and CDR2 SMNVEV (reference sequence). The CDR3 reads CASSLRGDRQGYTF. The CDR3 DNA follows: TGTGCCAGCAGTTTAAGGGGGGACAGGCAGGGCTACACCTTC.

J is TRBJ1-1 and V is TRBV9; 10 bases align to TRBD1. V lost 3 bases, J lost 4 bases, and 3 bases stayed unmatched. The CDR3 consists of 14 residues. Germline lookup yields CDR1 SGDLS and CDR2 YYNGEE. CDR3 in DNA: TGTGCCAGCAGCGGACGGACAGGGGGCACTGAAGCTTTCTTT. Protein sequence: CASSGRTGGTEAFF.

J is TRBJ1-2 and V is TRBV7-8; 7 bases align to TRBD1. This CDR3 contains 17 residues. Germline CDR1 is SGHVS and CDR2 is FQNEAQ. Trimming removed 1 base from V and 6 bases from J; junction bases left unmatched: 14. CDR3 protein: CASSLDNRGRMGDGYTF. CDR3 DNA sequence: TGTGCCAGCAGCTTAGATAACAGGGGCCGCATGGGGGATGGCTACACCTTC. Using reference TRBV7-8 and TRBJ1-2 for the parts outside the CDR3, the full variable domain is GAGVSQSPRYKVAKRGQDVALRCDPISGHVSLFWYQQALGQGPEFLTYFQNEAQLDKSGLPSDRFFAERPEGSVSTLKIQRTQQEDSAVYLCASSLDNRGRMGDGYTFGSGTRLTVV.

V gene TRBV7-9 combines with J gene TRBJ2-3; 10 nucleotides match TRBD1. The ends lost 4 bases at V and 6 bases at J; junction bases unmatched: 4. Germline CDR1 is SEHNR and CDR2 is FQNEAQ (reference sequence). This CDR3 has 14 residues. CDR3 in amino acids: CASSWDRGWDTQYF. For the CDR3, the DNA is TGTGCCAGCAGCTGGGACAGGGGTTGGGATACGCAGTATTTT.

A few counts support this clone. The gene calls are TRBV18 and TRBJ2-7; TRBD1 aligns across 8 bases. From germline, CDR1 is KGHSH and CDR2 LQKENI. V gave up 1 base and J gave up 2 bases; unmatched junction bases: 4. The CDR3 contains 15 residues. CDR3 sequence: CASSPQDRVPYEQYF. Written as DNA, the CDR3 is TGTGCCAGCTCACCACAGGACAGGGTCCCCTACGAGCAGTACTTC.

CDR3 in DNA: TGTGCCAGCAGCCCGTCGGGACAGAATTACGAGCAGTACTTC. Translating gives CASSPSGQNYEQYF. The gene calls are TRBV7-9 and TRBJ2-7, with 7 bases aligning to TRBD1. The length of the CDR3 is 14 residues. Trimming removed 5 bases from V and 4 bases from J; junction bases left unmatched: 8. Germline assignment: CDR1 SEHNR and CDR2 FQNEAQ (reference sequence).

The chain carries TRBV6-2 or TRBV6-3 and TRBJ2-1, with TRBD1 identical over 9 bases. Germline assignment: CDR1 MNHEY and CDR2 SVGEGT. Trimming removed 2 bases from V and 10 bases from J; junction bases left unmatched: 6. The CDR3 covers 14 residues. CDR3 sequence reads: CASSYPDRGGEQFF. The CDR3 DNA reads as TGTGCCAGCAGTTACCCGGACAGGGGAGGGGAGCAGTTCTTC.

CDR3 in amino acids: CASSQDPRTGEPQHF. The CDR3 DNA is TGTGCCAGCAGCCAAGACCCCCGGACAGGGGAGCCCCAGCATTTT. The chain has TRBV3-1 (or the pseudogene TRBV3-2) and TRBJ1-5; TRBD1 matches at 9 bases. The CDR3 is made up of 15 amino acids. V lost 0 bases and J lost 8; bases outside the gene matches: 5. In germline, CDR1 is LGHDT, CDR2 YNNKEL (reference sequence).

The V call is TRBV18, the J call TRBJ2-1, with D uncertain. The CDR3 runs to 12 residues. The V gene's germline CDR1 is KGHSH and CDR2 LQKENI. V shed 5 bases and J shed 6 bases, with 8 bases lying between them. CDR3: CASSLTGNEQFF. The CDR3, as DNA: TGTGCCAGCTCATTAACTGGCAATGAGCAGTTCTTC.

The V call is TRBV18, the J call TRBJ1-3, with a tentative D call TRBD1 (6 bases). V gave up 2 bases and J gave up 1 base, with 15 bases separating them. This CDR3 spans 17 amino acids. Germline CDR1 reads KGHSH; CDR2 reads LQKENI. CDR3 in amino acids: CASSPYQGPQSGNTIYF. CDR3 DNA: TGTGCCAGCTCACCATACCAGGGGCCCCAGTCTGGAAACACCATATATTTT.

The chain links TRBV28 to TRBJ2-1; maybe TRBD1 (5 bases). The CDR3 consists of 14 residues. V shed 5 bases and J shed 5 bases, with 13 bases lying between them. CDR1 is MDHEN and CDR2 is SYDVKM in the germline V gene. For the CDR3, the DNA is TGTGCCAGCAGTAGTCAGGGCAAACACAATGAGCAGTTCTTC. It translates to CASSSQGKHNEQFF.

The chain links TRBV30 to TRBJ2-7; 7 positions agree with TRBD2. This CDR3 contains 15 residues. Germline V gives CDR1 GTSNPN, CDR2 SVGIG (reference sequence). V trimming: 2 bases; J trimming: 1 base; junction bases outside the gene matches: 8. CDR3 region: CAWSPGLPGSYEQYF. The CDR3 nucleotides are TGTGCCTGGAGTCCGGGACTACCAGGTTCCTACGAGCAGTACTTC.

This clone appeared once. V gene TRBV19 combines with J gene TRBJ2-2, with D possibly matching TRBD2 (6 bases). This CDR3 is 16 amino acids long. The germline CDR1 and CDR2 sequences are LNHDA and SQIVND (reference sequence). Trimming stripped 3 bases from V and 4 bases from J, with 15 bases between. The CDR3 DNA follows: TGTGCCAGTAGTATGCGTGGGGCGCGGGGCACCGGGGAGCTGTTTTTT. It is translated as CASSMRGARGTGELFF.

J is TRBJ1-1 and V is TRBV3-1 (or the pseudogene TRBV3-2), with D perhaps matching TRBD1 (5 bases). The CDR3 contains 14 residues. The V gene lost 0 bases and the J gene lost 3 bases, with 8 bases spanning the gap. The germline gives CDR1 LGHDT, CDR2 YNNKEL (reference sequence). The CDR3 here is CASSQEEGYTEAFF. DNA of the CDR3: TGTGCCAGCAGCCAAGAGGAGGGGTACACTGAAGCTTTCTTT.

In nucleotides, the CDR3 is TGTGCCAGCAGCTTGGTTCGGGCAGGGGCCGAGACCCAGTACTTC. This codes for CASSLVRAGAETQYF. The J gene is TRBJ2-5, the V gene TRBV5-6; weak D call: TRBD1 (6 bases). V lost 0 bases and J lost 5, with 14 bases in between. Germline V gene sequence: CDR1 SGHDT, CDR2 YYEEEE. This CDR3 region has 15 residues.